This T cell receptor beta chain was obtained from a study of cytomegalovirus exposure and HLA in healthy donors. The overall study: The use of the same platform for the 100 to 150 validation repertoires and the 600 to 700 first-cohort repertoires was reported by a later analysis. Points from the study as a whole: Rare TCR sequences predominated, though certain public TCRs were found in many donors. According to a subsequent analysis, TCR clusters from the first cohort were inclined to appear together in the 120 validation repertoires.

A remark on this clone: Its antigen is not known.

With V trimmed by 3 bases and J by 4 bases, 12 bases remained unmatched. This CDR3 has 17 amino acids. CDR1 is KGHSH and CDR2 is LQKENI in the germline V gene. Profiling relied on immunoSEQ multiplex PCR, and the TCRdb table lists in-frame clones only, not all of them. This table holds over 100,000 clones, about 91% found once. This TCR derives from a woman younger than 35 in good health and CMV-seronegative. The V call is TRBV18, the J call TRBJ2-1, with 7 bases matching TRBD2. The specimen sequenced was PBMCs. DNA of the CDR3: TGTGCCAGCTCACCGGGGCTGACTAGCAGGAGTTACAATGAGCAGTTCTTC. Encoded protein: CASSPGLTSRSYNEQFF. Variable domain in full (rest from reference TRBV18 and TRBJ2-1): NAGVMQNPRHLVRRRGQEARLRCSPMKGHSHVYWYRQLPEEGLKFMVYLQKENIIDESGMPKERFSAEFPKEGPSILRIQQVVRGDSAAYFCASSPGLTSRSYNEQFFGPGTRLTVL.